These T cell receptor beta chains were read from a single sample in a study of cytomegalovirus exposure and HLA in healthy donors. Repertoires were generated with immunoSEQ multiplex PCR, while TCRdb's copy carries only in-frame clones and drops some. The sample lists approximately 140,000 clones; approximately 80% were seen once. Input material: PBMCs. The receptors shown here come from a male donor in good health and CMV-seronegative. The conserved cysteine and the conserved F or W are not part of the CDR3 here. The order of the fields is V gene, CDR3 protein.

v_call: TRBV4-3
cdr3_aa: ASRREREFQETQY

v_call: TRBV5-1
cdr3_aa: ASSDVMGPDTQY

v_call: TRBV9
cdr3_aa: ASSFTATNEKLF

v_call: TRBV7-9
cdr3_aa: ASSWGQGLSGELF

v_call: TRBV6-6
cdr3_aa: ASSGPDMSTNEKLF

v_call: TRBV4-3
cdr3_aa: ASSQGGGITYNEQF

v_call: TRBV29-1
cdr3_aa: SGGQGAYNEQF

v_call: TRBV19
cdr3_aa: ASSPWAGTLYGYT

v_call: TRBV6-6
cdr3_aa: ASSYRDSGHEQY

v_call: TRBV6-6
cdr3_aa: ASSYSRDGSYEQY

v_call: TRBV9
cdr3_aa: ASSPRGALRTGELF

v_call: TRBV7-2
cdr3_aa: ASSRPSNPGQGINEQF

v_call: TRBV5-6
cdr3_aa: ASSSGLRGFNIQY

v_call: TRBV10-3
cdr3_aa: AISDMSEAF

v_call: TRBV27
cdr3_aa: ASSVYPRREETQY

v_call: TRBV7-9
cdr3_aa: ASSTGLAGVSLTDTQY

v_call: TRBV6-4
cdr3_aa: ASSDRHGGLAASYEQY

v_call: TRBV11-3
cdr3_aa: ASSPGWRGGDEQF

v_call: TRBV6-5
cdr3_aa: ASSGGLAGAGELF

v_call: TRBV7-6
cdr3_aa: ASSWAGDNEQF

v_call: TRBV6-6
cdr3_aa: ASSHRTANTEAF

v_call: TRBV28
cdr3_aa: ASSTSGRSYEQY

v_call: TRBV7-2
cdr3_aa: ASSLDGGSYEQY

v_call: TRBV7-9
cdr3_aa: ASSPTGYNQPQH

v_call: TRBV5-5
cdr3_aa: ASRFAQGAYEQY

v_call: TRBV6-1
cdr3_aa: ASSERKGEPATNEKLF

v_call: TRBV30
cdr3_aa: AWGQGARQPQH

v_call: TRBV5-3
cdr3_aa: ARSLGDRGRAVGYT

v_call: TRBV18
cdr3_aa: ASYGGGPGEQY

v_call: TRBV10-3
cdr3_aa: AIAGDSNYGYT

v_call: TRBV19
cdr3_aa: ASSISLNTEAF

v_call: TRBV12-2
cdr3_aa: ASRLVLVSNQPQH

v_call: TRBV5-1
cdr3_aa: ASSLSGEKLF

v_call: TRBV7-3
cdr3_aa: ASSPQGSPIYEQY

v_call: TRBV28
cdr3_aa: ASSLGLAGLGWEQY

v_call: TRBV29-1
cdr3_aa: SVVGVQETQY

v_call: TRBV4-1
cdr3_aa: ASSQGQGPYNEQF

v_call: TRBV30
cdr3_aa: AWGRGMNTEAF

v_call: TRBV6-5
cdr3_aa: ASRTSGAQETQY

v_call: TRBV4-3
cdr3_aa: ASSQERAGAWNEQF

v_call: TRBV6-5
cdr3_aa: ASSYSSSSHEQY

v_call: TRBV7-2
cdr3_aa: ASSSPGLAGGTSYNEQF

v_call: TRBV30
cdr3_aa: AWSVVRGAGEKLF

v_call: TRBV5-5
cdr3_aa: ASSLGQTKSGEKLF

v_call: TRBV14
cdr3_aa: ASRDREVSGELF

v_call: TRBV28
cdr3_aa: ATRGSGYEQY

v_call: TRBV6-1
cdr3_aa: ASSVHHTQISYNEQF

v_call: TRBV29-1
cdr3_aa: SAGLQTADTQY

v_call: TRBV10-3
cdr3_aa: AISDYSYTGELF

v_call: TRBV29-1
cdr3_aa: SVETAGAGQPQH

v_call: TRBV23-1
cdr3_aa: ASSRLGHLNTEAF

v_call: TRBV2
cdr3_aa: ASSRSGPGPYEQY

v_call: TRBV9
cdr3_aa: ASSEGGTARGETQY

v_call: TRBV13
cdr3_aa: ASSRTSGSEYNEQF

v_call: TRBV30
cdr3_aa: AWSVQPLSEQF

v_call: TRBV12-5
cdr3_aa: ASGLDPGWEQY

v_call: TRBV27
cdr3_aa: ASSAARGTEAF

v_call: TRBV27
cdr3_aa: ASSSITSGGTGELF

v_call: TRBV30
cdr3_aa: AWSRGSGETQY

v_call: TRBV7-9
cdr3_aa: SSSSVGRGAF